This passage covers 10 T cell receptor beta chains from one sample sequenced in a study of T cell responses to AZD1222 COVID-19 vaccine. Produced via immunoSEQ multiplex PCR; TCRdb's table is partial and in-frame only. Here the sample spans 65,000 to 80,000 clones, around 92% being singletons. The sample here was peripheral blood, taken on day 0 of MenACWY control vaccination. These receptors were collected from an adult in good health.

V and J are TRBV6-4 and TRBJ1-5; D unclear. Trimming took 11 bases from V and 2 from J, leaving 19 bases between them. This CDR3 region has 15 residues. From germline, CDR1 is MRHNA and CDR2 SNTAGT. CDR3 region: CAVPPAQTCNQPQHF. The CDR3, as DNA: TGTGCCGTCCCCCCGGCACAGACCTGCAATCAGCCCCAGCATTTT.

The CDR3 is CASSISGTALGTQYF. CDR3 DNA sequence: TGTGCCAGTAGTATTTCCGGGACAGCCTTAGGGACCCAGTACTTC. The chain has TRBV19 and TRBJ2-5, with 7 positions matching TRBD1. This CDR3 has 15 residues. In germline, CDR1 is LNHDA, CDR2 SQIVND (reference sequence). V shed 3 bases, J shed 7 bases, and the junction held 11 bases outside the gene matches.

This clone was counted only a few times. The CDR3 sequence: CASSLPDQGPGYNEQFF. In DNA, the CDR3 is TGTGCCAGCAGTCTCCCCGACCAGGGGCCGGGCTACAATGAGCAGTTCTTC. The chain employs TRBV28 and TRBJ2-1, with a possible D match to TRBD1 (6 bases). This CDR3 has 17 amino acids. CDR1 MDHEN and CDR2 SYDVKM come from the germline V gene. Between the trimmed V and J ends, which lost 5 bases and 3 bases, there was a span of 20 bases.

This chain connects TRBV28 to TRBJ2-1, with 13 bases aligning to TRBD2. From germline, CDR1 is MDHEN and CDR2 SYDVKM. The trim removed 6 bases at V and 2 bases at J, leaving 4 bases unmatched. The CDR3 consists of 16 residues. The CDR3 coding sequence is TGTGCCAGCAGGGCTACTAGCGGGAGGGCCTACAATGAGCAGTTCTTC. This codes for CASRATSGRAYNEQFF.

This clone was picked up one time. V gene TRBV24-1 combines with J gene TRBJ2-7, with a possible D match to TRBD2 (5 bases). CDR3 size: 14 residues. In germline, CDR1 is KGHDR, CDR2 SFDVKD. Trimming took off 3 bases at V and 2 bases at J, with 10 bases between the two ends. As DNA, the CDR3 is TGTGCCACCAGTGATCGGACGGGAACCTACGAGCAGTACTTC. This encodes CATSDRTGTYEQYF.

CDR3 in amino acids: CASSTPQGDTDTQYF. In DNA, the CDR3 is TGTGCCAGCAGTACCCCTCAGGGGGACACAGATACGCAGTATTTT. The V gene is TRBV28, the J gene TRBJ2-3, with 7 bases fitting TRBD1. V shed 5 bases, J shed 2 bases, and the junction held 7 bases outside the gene matches. The CDR3 runs 15 residues. Germline CDR1 is MDHEN and CDR2 is SYDVKM.

V and J are TRBV7-2 and TRBJ2-1; 12 bases fit TRBD2. V gave up 1 base and J gave up 6 bases; unmatched junction bases: 13. There are 19 residues in the CDR3. Germline V gene lookup returns CDR1 SGHTA and CDR2 FQGNSA. This chain's CDR3 is CASSLVRVLTLAGGNEQFF. The CDR3 nucleotides are TGTGCCAGCAGCTTAGTGAGGGTACTTACACTAGCGGGAGGCAATGAGCAGTTCTTC.

The chain carries TRBV14 and TRBJ1-5; D unresolved. V lost 2 bases to trimming and J lost 7 bases, with 6 bases between them. This CDR3 has 12 amino acids. Germline lookup yields CDR1 SGHDN and CDR2 FVKESK. The CDR3 nucleotides read TGTGCCAGCAGCCAAATGAACCAGCCCCAGCATTTT. It codes for CASSQMNQPQHF.

This chain uses TRBV6-2 or TRBV6-3 with TRBJ2-7; D might be TRBD1 (5 bases). The ends were cut back, 3 bases at V and 2 bases at J, with 11 bases in the middle. The CDR3 sequence is 14 residues long. Germline CDR1 MNHEY, CDR2 SVGEGT. As DNA, the CDR3 is TGTGCCAGCAGTTATTTCGACAGACCCTACGAGCAGTACTTC. Protein: CASSYFDRPYEQYF.

This clone was detected only a few times. V is TRBV7-3 and J is TRBJ2-5; tentatively, D is TRBD2 (5 bases). Per germline, CDR1 SGHTA and CDR2 FQGTGA. The CDR3 has 17 amino acids. Trimming shortened V by 1 base and J by 1 base, and 16 bases separated the two germline ends. CDR3 loop: CASSLSGFGRFQETQYF. CDR3 nucleotide sequence: TGTGCCAGCAGCTTAAGCGGGTTCGGGCGGTTCCAAGAGACCCAGTACTTC.